Below, one TCR beta chain is given with its context. Its specific antigen is unknown. Base quality data are lacking; no much larger clone is found one base away. The receptor library was made with the immunoSEQ multiplex PCR assay. TCRdb took over this immuneACCESS table, retaining in-frame rearrangements with V and J assigned. Such tables are incomplete; in checked studies, under half of the missing clones stem from an unresolved V gene, and the remainder is unexplained. The sample profile shows under 20,000 clones; around 81% of them were found once. Roughly 1.1% of the sample is taken by the ten largest. This specimen belongs to a study of preoperative IRX-2 immunotherapy in early breast cancer (dated 2019 in TCRdb). In the paper's terms, the treatment or condition label means: preoperative locoregional IRX-2 cytokine immunotherapy. The samples were obtained from a phase Ib study in which preoperative, locoregional IRX-2 cytokine immunotherapy intended to prime immune responses was tested. The donors were early-stage breast cancer patients who were given IRX-2 prior to surgery.

V and J lose 4 bases and 7 bases, and a span of 17 bases separates them. From a lookup of the germline V gene (reference sequence), CDR1 and CDR2 are LNHDA and SQIVND. The CDR3 spans 14 residues, from the cysteine through the phenylalanine. The kept DNA is CDR3 alone, 42 bases in frame from the first base. The sequencing used lymph node tissue, collected after IRX-2 immunotherapy. The receptor's source is a human donor with breast cancer. The chain uses TRBV19 and TRBJ2-7; the D gene is perhaps TRBD2, on 6 matching bases. The nucleotide sequence reads TGTGCCAGTAGTACGCGGGACGGCTCCTGGGAGCAGTACTTC. It codes for CASSTRDGSWEQYF.